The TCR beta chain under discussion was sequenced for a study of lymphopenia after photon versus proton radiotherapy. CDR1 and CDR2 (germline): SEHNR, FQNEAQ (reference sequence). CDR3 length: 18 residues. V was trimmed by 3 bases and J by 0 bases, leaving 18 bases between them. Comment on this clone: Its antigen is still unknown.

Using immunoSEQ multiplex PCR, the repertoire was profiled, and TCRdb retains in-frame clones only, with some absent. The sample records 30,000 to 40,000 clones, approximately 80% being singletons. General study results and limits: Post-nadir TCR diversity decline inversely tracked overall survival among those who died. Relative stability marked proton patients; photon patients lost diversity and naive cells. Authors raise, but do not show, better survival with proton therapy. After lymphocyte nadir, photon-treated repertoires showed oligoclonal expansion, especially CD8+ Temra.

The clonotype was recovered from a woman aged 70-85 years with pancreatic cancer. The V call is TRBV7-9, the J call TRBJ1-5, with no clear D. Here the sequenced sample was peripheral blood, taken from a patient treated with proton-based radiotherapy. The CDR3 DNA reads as TGTGCCAGCAGCTTGGAGGATGCGGGTCAGAATAGCAATCAGCCCCAGCATTTT. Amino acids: CASSLEDAGQNSNQPQHF. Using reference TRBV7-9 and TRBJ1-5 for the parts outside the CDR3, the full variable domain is DTGVSQNPRHKITKRGQNVTFRCDPISEHNRLYWYRQTLGQGPEFLTYFQNEAQLEKSRLLSDRFSAERPKGSFSTLEIQRTEQGDSAMYLCASSLEDAGQNSNQPQHFGDGTRLSIL.